The clone carrying this TCR beta chain was seen many times. The antigen remains unidentified. TCRdb itself ran the 5' RACE reads through MiXCR, one entry per CDR3 protein. The sample lists some 240,000 distinct CDR3 sequences, about 3.9% occurring once. This sample was taken from a study of T cells after yellow fever vaccination. General study findings and limits: Most clones from primary vaccination resurfaced after the booster (around 97% CD4, about 91% CD8). Few clonotypes appeared in both CD4 and CD8 compartments.

The sequence derives from a man younger than 30 who received the YFV17D yellow fever vaccine. Here the sequenced sample was PBMCs, taken 15 days after the yellow fever booster vaccination.

CDR3 amino acids: CASSQDVRDIPNSPLHF. CDR3 sequence (DNA): TGCGCCAGCAGCCAAGATGTGCGGGACATCCCTAATTCACCCCTCCACTTT. The J gene is TRBJ1-6, the V gene TRBV4-1, with D possibly being TRBD1 (6 bases). The CDR3 is 17 residues long. Germline CDR1 MGHRA, CDR2 YSYEKL. The V end was cut by 0 bases, the J end by 6 bases, with 15 bases between.